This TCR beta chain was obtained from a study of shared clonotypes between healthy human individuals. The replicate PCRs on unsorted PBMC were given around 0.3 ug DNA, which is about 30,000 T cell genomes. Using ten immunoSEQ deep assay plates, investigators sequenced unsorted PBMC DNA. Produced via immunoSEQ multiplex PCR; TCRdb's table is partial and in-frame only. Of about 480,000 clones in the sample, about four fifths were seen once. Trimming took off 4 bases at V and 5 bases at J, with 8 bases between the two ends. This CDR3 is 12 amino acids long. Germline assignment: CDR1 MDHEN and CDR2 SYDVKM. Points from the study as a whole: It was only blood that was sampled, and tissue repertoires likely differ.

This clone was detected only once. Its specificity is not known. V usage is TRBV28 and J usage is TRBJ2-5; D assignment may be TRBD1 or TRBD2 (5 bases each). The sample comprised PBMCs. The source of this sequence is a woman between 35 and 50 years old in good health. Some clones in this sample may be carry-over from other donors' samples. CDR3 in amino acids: CASSSGSETQYF. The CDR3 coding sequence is TGTGCCAGCAGTTCAGGGAGTGAGACCCAGTACTTC.